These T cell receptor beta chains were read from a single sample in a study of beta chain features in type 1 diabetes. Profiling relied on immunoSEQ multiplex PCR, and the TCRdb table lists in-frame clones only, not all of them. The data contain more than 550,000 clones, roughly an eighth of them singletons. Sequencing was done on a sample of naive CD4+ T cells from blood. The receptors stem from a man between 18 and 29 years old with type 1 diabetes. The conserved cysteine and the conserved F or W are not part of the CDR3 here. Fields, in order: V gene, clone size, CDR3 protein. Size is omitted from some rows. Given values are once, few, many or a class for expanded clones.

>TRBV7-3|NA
ASSQQMEREDYGYT
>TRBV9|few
ASSVGTGVKGYT
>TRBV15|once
ATSRTSGGAYEQY
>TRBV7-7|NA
ASSPGTGKTDTQY
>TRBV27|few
ASRRMRQPQH
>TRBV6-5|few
ASSPGTGTNYGYT
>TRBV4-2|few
ASSQVVSDFSSYEQY
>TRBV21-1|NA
ASSFEGIYEQY
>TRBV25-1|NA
ASSLQGAWEKLF
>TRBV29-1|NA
SVESGTPATGELF
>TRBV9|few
ASSPGTGNYNEQF
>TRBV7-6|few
ASSPDSGRYSPLH
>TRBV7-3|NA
ASSNRDTGELF
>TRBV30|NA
AWDGLAGSLSSEQY
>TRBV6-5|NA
ASHAPDRAQYGYT
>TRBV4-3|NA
ASSQVGGEQY
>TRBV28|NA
ASSPSTGGRYNEQF
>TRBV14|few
ASSQGMGLSRYEQY
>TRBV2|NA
ARAGGMNTEAF
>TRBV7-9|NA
ASKHLGQGNTGELF
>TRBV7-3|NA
ASSSGQGGTYNSPLH
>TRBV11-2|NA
ASSYGTGGFINEQF
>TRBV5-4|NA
ASSSTKTGDTQY
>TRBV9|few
ASSLTPEYEQY
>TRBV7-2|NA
ASSLVANSYNEQF
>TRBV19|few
ASGLAGWQETQY
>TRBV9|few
ASSVEGETQY
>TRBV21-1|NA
ASSKGMRDRGRNNEQF
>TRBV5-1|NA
ASSSGTGLSGPDQPQH
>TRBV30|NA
AWSTHDGGKQPQH
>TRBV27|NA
ASRHRGYEQY
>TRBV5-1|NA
ASRTGDTGNTIY
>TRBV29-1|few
SVGTNDAREWESYT
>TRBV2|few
ASNEVRQFYEQY
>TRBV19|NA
ASSARTEQY
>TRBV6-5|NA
ASSRQGPGDEQY
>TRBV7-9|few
ASSGNNEQF
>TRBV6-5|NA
ASSYSGTHLGDTQY
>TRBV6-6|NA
ASSDRGRATDTQY
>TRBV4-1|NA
ASSQGGQGPNQPQH
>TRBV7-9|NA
ASSLPSNSILEQY
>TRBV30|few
AWTHRGAGGYT
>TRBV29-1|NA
SVGPGGYTEAF
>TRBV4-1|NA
ASSLLAGETQY
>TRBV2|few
ASSEGVLTYGYT
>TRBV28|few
ASTDRSYGYT
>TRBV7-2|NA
ASSIGASTDTQY
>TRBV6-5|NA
ASSYYGGEQF